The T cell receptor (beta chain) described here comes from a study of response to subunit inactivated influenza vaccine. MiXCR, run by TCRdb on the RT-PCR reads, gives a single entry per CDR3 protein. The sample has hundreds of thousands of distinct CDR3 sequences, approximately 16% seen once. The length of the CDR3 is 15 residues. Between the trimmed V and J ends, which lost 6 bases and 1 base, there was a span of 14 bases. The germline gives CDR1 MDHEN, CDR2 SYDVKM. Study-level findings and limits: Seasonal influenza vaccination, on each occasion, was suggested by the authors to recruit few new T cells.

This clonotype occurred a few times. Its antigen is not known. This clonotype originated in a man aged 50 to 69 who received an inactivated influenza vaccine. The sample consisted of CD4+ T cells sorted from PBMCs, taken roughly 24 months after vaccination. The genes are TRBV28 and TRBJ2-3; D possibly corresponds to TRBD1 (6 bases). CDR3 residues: CASSRPTGGTDTQYF. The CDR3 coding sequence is TGTGCCAGCAGCCGTCCGACAGGCGGCACAGATACGCAGTATTTT. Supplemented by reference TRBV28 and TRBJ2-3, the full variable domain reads DVKVTQSSRYLVKRTGEKVFLECVQDMDHENMFWYRQDPGLGLRLIYFSYDVKMKEKGDIPEGYSVSREKKERFSLILESASTNQTSMYLCASSRPTGGTDTQYFGPGTRLTVL.